The rows below give T cell receptor beta chains drawn from one sample of a study of T-cell reconstitution after alpha-beta-depleted transplantation in children. TCRdb analysed the PCR reads with MiXCR anew, one entry per CDR3 protein. The profile shows 500,000 to 600,000 distinct CDR3 sequences, roughly 18% of them singletons. This specimen consisted of PBMCs from the stem cell graft donor, obtained from the stem cell graft. Receptors originate from a human donor who donated a stem cell graft to a child with acute lymphoblastic leukemia. The CDR3 runs from the conserved cysteine through the conserved F or W. The order of the fields is J gene, V gene, D gene, clone size, CDR3 DNA, CDR3 protein. The D gene is left open where the match is weak. Rows may omit the clone size; those that give it use once, few, many or a size class.

J: TRBJ1-5; V: TRBV7-2; D: -; size: many; DNA: TGTGCCAGCAGCTTAGACTCGCCCCAGCATTTT; CDR3: CASSLDSPQHF
J: TRBJ1-1; V: TRBV29-1; D: TRBD1; size: -; DNA: TGCAGCGCCCGAGGGACAGGGGGCCACACTGAAGCTTTCTTT; CDR3: CSARGTGGHTEAFF
J: TRBJ1-5; V: TRBV20-1; D: -; size: few; DNA: TGCAGTGCCACAGGGAGCAATCAGCCCCAGCATTTT; CDR3: CSATGSNQPQHF
J: TRBJ1-2; V: TRBV12-3/TRBV12-4; D: -; size: few; DNA: TGTGCCAGCAGATTGGCTCAGGGGATGAGCTATGGCTACACCTTC; CDR3: CASRLAQGMSYGYTF
J: TRBJ2-1; V: TRBV5-1; D: -; size: -; DNA: TGCGCCAGCAGCCCTGCGAGTCAGTACAATGAGCAGTTCTTC; CDR3: CASSPASQYNEQFF
J: TRBJ2-7; V: TRBV5-1; D: TRBD1; size: many; DNA: TGCGCCAGCAGCTTTTCAGGGGGCTTCAACGAGCAGTACTTC; CDR3: CASSFSGGFNEQYF
J: TRBJ1-4; V: TRBV7-6; D: TRBD1; size: -; DNA: TGTGCCAGCAGCGTTCGACAGGGGGGAAATGAAAAACTGTTTTTT; CDR3: CASSVRQGGNEKLFF
J: TRBJ2-1; V: TRBV7-9; D: -; size: -; DNA: TGTGCCAGCAGCCCCCGAAGGACCCATGAGCAGTTCTTC; CDR3: CASSPRRTHEQFF
J: TRBJ2-7; V: TRBV12-3/TRBV12-4; D: TRBD1; size: few; DNA: TGTGCCAGCAGCCCTCAGGCACAGGGGGGCTACGAGCAGTACTTC; CDR3: CASSPQAQGGYEQYF
J: TRBJ2-5; V: TRBV5-1; D: -; size: -; DNA: TGCGCCAGCATCAAATACGGGCAGGGGTTCCAAGAGACCCAGTACTTC; CDR3: CASIKYGQGFQETQYF
J: TRBJ1-1; V: TRBV2; D: -; size: -; DNA: TGTGCCAGCAAGGTCAGCAGCAAGTTTGGAGCTTTCTTT; CDR3: CASKVSSKFGAFF
J: TRBJ2-3; V: TRBV5-1; D: TRBD2; size: few; DNA: TGCGCCAGCAGCTTACAACTAGCGGGAGTACCCACAGATACGCAGTATTTT; CDR3: CASSLQLAGVPTDTQYF
J: TRBJ2-3; V: TRBV7-9; D: -; size: -; DNA: TGTGCCAGCAGCATTCCAGATACGCAGTATTTT; CDR3: CASSIPDTQYF
J: TRBJ2-1; V: TRBV4-1; D: -; size: -; DNA: TGCGCCAGCAGCCAAGTGGGCGGGATGGATGAGCAGTTCTTC; CDR3: CASSQVGGMDEQFF
J: TRBJ2-2; V: TRBV29-1; D: -; size: -; DNA: TGCAGCGGCGCCGGGTCAAGCACCGGGGAGCTGTTTTTT; CDR3: CSGAGSSTGELFF
J: TRBJ2-3; V: TRBV29-1; D: TRBD2; size: -; DNA: TGCAGCGTTGAAGATGGAGCGGGAGTTACGGATACGCAGTATTTT; CDR3: CSVEDGAGVTDTQYF
J: TRBJ2-3; V: TRBV13; D: TRBD2; size: -; DNA: TGTGCCAGCAGCCTCGGTCGGGCGGGAGAAAGGCCTGAAGATACGCAGTATTTT; CDR3: CASSLGRAGERPEDTQYF
J: TRBJ1-1; V: TRBV5-1; D: -; size: few; DNA: TGCGCCAGCTGCCCCGGGGCCCTGAACACTGAAGCTTTCTTT; CDR3: CASCPGALNTEAFF
J: TRBJ2-7; V: TRBV6-1; D: -; size: -; DNA: TGTGCCAGCAGCCTTGTGCGGACCTCCTACGAGCAGTACTTC; CDR3: CASSLVRTSYEQYF
J: TRBJ2-1; V: TRBV10-3; D: TRBD2; size: -; DNA: TGTGCCATCAGTGAGTCGGGAGGACTAGCGGGAATCAATGAGCAGTTCTTC; CDR3: CAISESGGLAGINEQFF
J: TRBJ2-1; V: TRBV7-9; D: TRBD2; size: -; DNA: TGTGCCAGCAGCCGGCGGACTAGCGGGGTCCTCCAGGAGCAGTTCTTC; CDR3: CASSRRTSGVLQEQFF
J: TRBJ2-4; V: TRBV29-1; D: -; size: few; DNA: TGCAGCGTTGAAGATCCGGGCAGAAACATTCAGTACTTC; CDR3: CSVEDPGRNIQYF
J: TRBJ1-2; V: TRBV5-1; D: TRBD1; size: -; DNA: TGCGCCAGCAGCTTAAAGCCTCGCTCCGGGACAGAGATTAACTATGGCTACACCTTC; CDR3: CASSLKPRSGTEINYGYTF
J: TRBJ2-1; V: TRBV15; D: TRBD1; size: -; DNA: TGTGCCACCAGCAGAGGGGTACAGGGGCCCTACAATGAGCAGTTCTTC; CDR3: CATSRGVQGPYNEQFF
J: TRBJ2-7; V: TRBV15; D: -; size: few; DNA: TGTGCCACCAGCAGAGATTTGGCGGGATCGCGGTACGAGCAGTACTTC; CDR3: CATSRDLAGSRYEQYF
J: TRBJ2-1; V: TRBV7-8; D: -; size: -; DNA: TGTGCCAGCAGCTTCCGGTTCGGGGGTCGCCTCAATGAGCAGTTCTTC; CDR3: CASSFRFGGRLNEQFF
J: TRBJ2-7; V: TRBV5-1; D: TRBD2; size: few; DNA: TGCGCCAGCAGCTTGGGAGCTAGCGGGAGTTCCGAGCAGTACTTC; CDR3: CASSLGASGSSEQYF
J: TRBJ2-1; V: TRBV5-1; D: -; size: many; DNA: TGTGCCAGCAGCCTCACGTCCTACAATGAGCAGTTCTTC; CDR3: CASSLTSYNEQFF
J: TRBJ1-2; V: TRBV27; D: -; size: -; DNA: TGTGCCAGCAGTTCCAGACCGGTTAACTATGGCTACACCTTC; CDR3: CASSSRPVNYGYTF
J: TRBJ2-7; V: TRBV20-1; D: -; size: few; DNA: TGCAGTGCTAGAGATTGGCAGGACTACGAGCAGTACTTC; CDR3: CSARDWQDYEQYF
J: TRBJ2-7; V: TRBV2; D: -; size: -; DNA: TGTGCCAGCAGTGAAGCGCGCCGGAACGAGCAGTACTTC; CDR3: CASSEARRNEQYF
J: TRBJ1-1; V: TRBV20-1; D: -; size: few; DNA: TGCAGTGCTAGGTTGGACACTGAAGCTTTCTTT; CDR3: CSARLDTEAFF
J: TRBJ1-4; V: TRBV20-1; D: -; size: few; DNA: TGCAGTGCTGGAGACAGGCCAACTAATGAAAAACTGTTTTTT; CDR3: CSAGDRPTNEKLFF
J: TRBJ2-7; V: TRBV5-1; D: TRBD1; size: -; DNA: TGCGCCAGCAGCTTGGACAGGGGGCAGTACTTC; CDR3: CASSLDRGQYF
J: TRBJ2-7; V: TRBV12-3/TRBV12-4; D: TRBD1; size: few; DNA: TGTGCCAGCAGTCGAACTCGGACAGGGCCCTCCGAGCAGTACTTC; CDR3: CASSRTRTGPSEQYF
J: TRBJ2-5; V: TRBV29-1; D: -; size: -; DNA: TGCAGCGGTAGTATTCGAGAGACCCAGTACTTC; CDR3: CSGSIRETQYF
J: TRBJ1-3; V: TRBV12-3/TRBV12-4; D: -; size: -; DNA: TGTGCCAGCAGTCCAATTCGAGGAGCTGGAAACACCATATATTTT; CDR3: CASSPIRGAGNTIYF
J: TRBJ2-7; V: TRBV5-1; D: TRBD1; size: -; DNA: TGCGCCAGCTCCGAACAGGGGGCGCTTCCCTCCTACGAGCAGTACTTC; CDR3: CASSEQGALPSYEQYF
J: TRBJ2-3; V: TRBV12-3/TRBV12-4; D: TRBD2; size: once; DNA: TGTGCCAGCAGAAGGACTAGCGGGAGGCCATCCCCCACAGATACGCAGTATTTT; CDR3: CASRRTSGRPSPTDTQYF
J: TRBJ2-7; V: TRBV4-1; D: TRBD2; size: -; DNA: TGCGCCAGCAGCCAGACTAGCGGGGGTTACGAGCAGTACTTC; CDR3: CASSQTSGGYEQYF
J: TRBJ2-6; V: TRBV5-1; D: TRBD1; size: -; DNA: TGCGCCAGCAGCCGCCCCTTAGACAGGGTAGGACCTGGGGCCAACGTCCTGACTTTC; CDR3: CASSRPLDRVGPGANVLTF